These T cell receptor beta chains were read from a single sample in a study of blood T cell repertoires in COVID-19. Profiling relied on immunoSEQ multiplex PCR, and the TCRdb table lists in-frame clones only, not all of them. Among approximately 230,000 clones listed, 88% were seen once. The sequenced sample was peripheral blood. These receptors all come from a man older than 75 with acute or convalescent COVID-19. Both conserved end residues are part of each CDR3. The order of the fields is CDR3 protein, CDR3 DNA, CDR3 length, V gene, D gene, clone size, J gene. A D gene is named only where the DNA matches it firmly. The size entry is marked missing in some rows and otherwise reads once, few, many or a size class.

cdr3_aa: CASSLRQANTEAFF
cdr3_nt: TGTGCCAGCAGTCTAAGACAGGCGAACACTGAAGCTTTCTTT
cdr3_length: 14
v_call: TRBV7-2
d_call: NA
clone_size: NA
j_call: TRBJ1-1

cdr3_aa: CASSEVRAGVSEQYF
cdr3_nt: TGTGCCAGCAGTGAGGTGAGAGCGGGAGTATCCGAGCAGTACTTC
cdr3_length: 15
v_call: TRBV2
d_call: TRBD2
clone_size: NA
j_call: TRBJ2-7

cdr3_aa: CASRDPGTPNYGYTF
cdr3_nt: TGTGCCAGCAGGGATCCCGGGACACCCAACTATGGCTACACCTTC
cdr3_length: 15
v_call: TRBV2
d_call: NA
clone_size: NA
j_call: TRBJ1-2

cdr3_aa: CASRPGTGGYTF
cdr3_nt: TGTGCCAGCAGGCCCGGGACAGGTGGCTACACCTTC
cdr3_length: 12
v_call: TRBV6-5
d_call: TRBD1
clone_size: NA
j_call: TRBJ1-2

cdr3_aa: CASSLTVRDNEQFF
cdr3_nt: TGCGCCAGCAGCTTGACGGTCCGGGACAATGAGCAGTTCTTC
cdr3_length: 14
v_call: TRBV5-1
d_call: NA
clone_size: NA
j_call: TRBJ2-1

cdr3_aa: CASSLRGQNYGYTF
cdr3_nt: TGTGCCAGCAGCCTTAGGGGACAGAACTATGGCTACACCTTC
cdr3_length: 14
v_call: TRBV14
d_call: TRBD1
clone_size: once
j_call: TRBJ1-2

cdr3_aa: CASSYASGRSGNTIYF
cdr3_nt: TGTGCCAGCAGTTACGCGTCCGGTCGCTCTGGAAACACCATATATTTT
cdr3_length: 16
v_call: TRBV6-6
d_call: NA
clone_size: NA
j_call: TRBJ1-3

cdr3_aa: CASSLVAGVGSSGNTIYF
cdr3_nt: TGCGCCAGCAGCTTGGTTGCCGGTGTCGGTAGCTCTGGAAACACCATATATTTT
cdr3_length: 18
v_call: TRBV5-1
d_call: NA
clone_size: NA
j_call: TRBJ1-3

cdr3_aa: CASSRGIGQGMRGYTF
cdr3_nt: TGTGCCAGCAGCCGGGGTATAGGACAGGGGATGAGGGGCTACACCTTC
cdr3_length: 16
v_call: TRBV7-9
d_call: TRBD1
clone_size: NA
j_call: TRBJ1-2

cdr3_aa: CASSNQQGAYEQYF
cdr3_nt: TGTGCCAGTAGTAATCAACAGGGGGCATACGAGCAGTACTTC
cdr3_length: 14
v_call: TRBV19
d_call: TRBD1
clone_size: NA
j_call: TRBJ2-7

cdr3_aa: CASSYSQVNNSPLHF
cdr3_nt: TGTGCCAGCAGTTACTCCCAGGTTAATAATTCACCCCTCCACTTT
cdr3_length: 15
v_call: TRBV6-5
d_call: NA
clone_size: NA
j_call: TRBJ1-6

cdr3_aa: CASSLGDRGHYTEAFF
cdr3_nt: TGTGCCAGCAGCTTAGGGGACAGGGGGCATTACACTGAAGCTTTCTTT
cdr3_length: 16
v_call: TRBV7-6
d_call: TRBD1
clone_size: NA
j_call: TRBJ1-1

cdr3_aa: CASSTSGQGEQPQHF
cdr3_nt: TGTGCCAGTAGTACCTCAGGACAGGGGGAGCAGCCCCAGCATTTT
cdr3_length: 15
v_call: TRBV19
d_call: TRBD1
clone_size: many
j_call: TRBJ1-5

cdr3_aa: CASSVGLAGALEQFF
cdr3_nt: TGTGCCAGCAGCGTGGGACTAGCGGGAGCCCTGGAGCAGTTCTTC
cdr3_length: 15
v_call: TRBV9
d_call: TRBD2
clone_size: NA
j_call: TRBJ2-1

cdr3_aa: CASSPSPREKLFF
cdr3_nt: TGTGCCAGCAGCCCAAGCCCGAGGGAAAAACTGTTTTTT
cdr3_length: 13
v_call: TRBV7-2
d_call: NA
clone_size: NA
j_call: TRBJ1-4